This record concerns one TCR beta chain sequence. The antigen is unknown. Cell sorting on a FACSAria was used to separate CD4+ and CD8+ T cells from the PBMCs. The entry originates in a study of CD8+ T cells in alopecia areata. Study-wide results and limits: Among the cells sequenced in scalp samples are also the resident alphabeta T cells of normal skin. Among patients, TCR sharing was less clear than in mice, a difference possibly due in part to HLA diversity in the patient population.

cDNA prepared by RNA extraction and subsequent reverse transcription served as the template for sequencing. Only in-frame clones appear in the TCRdb table, and some are missing; sequencing was by immunoSEQ multiplex PCR. This table has 98,000 or so clones, 59% appearing once. The origin of this receptor is a human donor in good health. Sequences were obtained from CD8+ T cells sorted from blood.

CDR3 bases: TGTGCCAGCAGCTCCGGGACAGGACCAAATGAAAAACTGTTTTTT. Amino acid sequence: CASSSGTGPNEKLFF. V gene TRBV7-8 combines with J gene TRBJ1-4; TRBD1 matches at 8 bases. V lost 4 bases to trimming and J lost 5 bases; unmatched junction nucleotides: 6. Germline CDR1 SGHVS, CDR2 FQNEAQ. The CDR3 spans 15 residues.